The sequence of this TCR beta chain was determined in a study of OX40 agonist ivuxolimab in advanced cancers. On the study more broadly: Patients were dosed with the agonistic anti-OX40 (CD134) antibody ivuxolimab. Patients got intravenous ivuxolimab at 0.01 to 10 mg/kg every 2 weeks. Study findings and constraints: Clonal expansion was seen in CD4+ and CD8+ blood T cells by week 6 at 0.1 to 3.0 mg/kg.

Comments on this clone: Its antigen is unidentified.

The assay was immunoSEQ multiplex PCR, and TCRdb's table has in-frame clones only and misses some. The sample yields about 70,000 clones, 70% to 90% seen once. CDR1 KGHSH and CDR2 LQKENI come from the germline V gene. Unmatched junction bases numbered 6, after V lost 6 bases and J lost 6 bases. The CDR3 has 14 residues. The chain links TRBV18 to TRBJ2-1; 9 bases line up with TRBD1. The sample here was CD4+ or CD8+ T cells sorted from blood, taken in a trial of the OX40 agonist ivuxolimab. The source is an adult with an advanced solid tumor such as melanoma, head and neck, liver or kidney cancer. This chain's CDR3 is CASSEMDRGNEQFF. CDR3 coding DNA: TGTGCCAGCTCGGAAATGGACAGGGGCAATGAGCAGTTCTTC.